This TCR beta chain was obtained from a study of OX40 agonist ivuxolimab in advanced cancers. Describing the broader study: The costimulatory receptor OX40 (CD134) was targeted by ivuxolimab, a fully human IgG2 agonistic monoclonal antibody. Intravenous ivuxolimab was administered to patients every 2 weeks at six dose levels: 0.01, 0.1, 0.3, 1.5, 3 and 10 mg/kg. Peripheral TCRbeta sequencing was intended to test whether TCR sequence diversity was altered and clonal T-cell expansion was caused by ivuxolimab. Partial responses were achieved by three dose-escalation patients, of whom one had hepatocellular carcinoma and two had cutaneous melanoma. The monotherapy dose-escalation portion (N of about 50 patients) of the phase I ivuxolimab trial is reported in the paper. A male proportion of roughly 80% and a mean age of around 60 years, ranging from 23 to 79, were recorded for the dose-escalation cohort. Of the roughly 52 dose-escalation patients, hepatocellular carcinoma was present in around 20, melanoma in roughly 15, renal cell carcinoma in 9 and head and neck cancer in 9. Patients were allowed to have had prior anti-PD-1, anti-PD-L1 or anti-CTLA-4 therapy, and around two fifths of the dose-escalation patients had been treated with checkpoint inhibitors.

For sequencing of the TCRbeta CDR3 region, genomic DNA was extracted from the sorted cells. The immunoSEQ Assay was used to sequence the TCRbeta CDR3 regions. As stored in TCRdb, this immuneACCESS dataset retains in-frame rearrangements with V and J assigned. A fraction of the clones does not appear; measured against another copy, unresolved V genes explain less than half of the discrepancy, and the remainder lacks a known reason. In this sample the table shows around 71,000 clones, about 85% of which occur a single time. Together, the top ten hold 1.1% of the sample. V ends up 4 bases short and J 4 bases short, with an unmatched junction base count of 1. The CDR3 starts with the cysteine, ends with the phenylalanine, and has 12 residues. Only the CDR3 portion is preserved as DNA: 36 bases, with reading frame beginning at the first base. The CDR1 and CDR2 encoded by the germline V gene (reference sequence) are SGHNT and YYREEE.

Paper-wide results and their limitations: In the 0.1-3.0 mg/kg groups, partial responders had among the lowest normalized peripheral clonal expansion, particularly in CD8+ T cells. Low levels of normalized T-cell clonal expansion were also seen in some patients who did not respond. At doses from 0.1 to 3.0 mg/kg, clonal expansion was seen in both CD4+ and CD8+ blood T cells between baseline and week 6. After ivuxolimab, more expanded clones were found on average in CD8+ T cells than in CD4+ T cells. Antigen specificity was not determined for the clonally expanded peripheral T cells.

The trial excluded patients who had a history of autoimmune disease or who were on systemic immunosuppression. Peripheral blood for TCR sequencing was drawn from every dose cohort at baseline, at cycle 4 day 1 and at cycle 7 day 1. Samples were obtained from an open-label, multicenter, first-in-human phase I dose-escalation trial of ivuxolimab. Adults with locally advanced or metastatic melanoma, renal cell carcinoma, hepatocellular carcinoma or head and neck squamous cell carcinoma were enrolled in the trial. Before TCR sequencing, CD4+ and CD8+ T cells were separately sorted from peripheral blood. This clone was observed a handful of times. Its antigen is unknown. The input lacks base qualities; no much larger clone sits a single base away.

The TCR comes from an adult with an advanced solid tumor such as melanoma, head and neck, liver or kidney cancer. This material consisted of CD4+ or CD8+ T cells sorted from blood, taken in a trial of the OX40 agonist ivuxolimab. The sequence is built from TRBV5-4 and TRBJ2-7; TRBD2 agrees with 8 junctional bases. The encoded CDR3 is CASSRGGYEQYF. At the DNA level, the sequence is TGTGCCAGCAGCCGGGGGGGATACGAGCAGTACTTC.